This passage covers 13 T cell receptor beta chains from one sample sequenced in a study of shared clonotypes between healthy human individuals (dated by TCRdb to the early 2020s). Library preparation used the immunoSEQ multiplex PCR assay. Sourced from immuneACCESS, this table was stored by TCRdb with only in-frame sequences that have V and J called. A share of the clones is absent; for the studies checked, an unresolved V gene accounts for under half, and the remainder has no known explanation. A total of 2 million to 2.5 million clones appear in this sample, around 95% of them only once. The top ten hold 0.1% to 0.15% of the sample. The sequenced sample was naive CD4+ T cells sorted from blood. The cell subset or site label here, explained by the study, means: CD45RA+ positively selected. The source is a young man in good health.

The chain combines TRBV7-9 with TRBJ1-5; no clear D gene. This CDR3 region has 15 residues. Trimming pared 6 bases from V and 5 bases from J, leaving 17 bases between. The V gene's germline CDR1 is SEHNR and CDR2 FQNEAQ (reference sequence). DNA of the CDR3: TGTGCCAGCAGTAAAACTCTCGACGGCGATCAGCCCCAGCATTTT. Its protein product is CASSKTLDGDQPQHF.

The chain links TRBV5-4 to TRBJ1-5; D gene ambiguous. The germline V gene encodes CDR1 SGHNT and CDR2 YYREEE (reference sequence). This CDR3 is 15 amino acids long. With 4 bases removed from V and 6 bases from J, the gap between germline ends came to 17 bases. The CDR3 nucleotides are TGTGCCAGCAGCGATGGAGGTGGGTTCGGTCAGCCCCAGCATTTT. Translated: CASSDGGGFGQPQHF.

A remark on this clone: One end of the junction varies from germline; a read error may be responsible. The V call is TRBV25-1, the J call TRBJ2-3; tentatively, D is TRBD2 (6 bases). The CDR3 sequence is 15 residues long. Germline V lookup: CDR1 MGHDK, CDR2 SYGVNS. DNA for the CDR3: TGTGCCAGCAGTGAATCGGTCACTAGCACAGGTACGCAGTATTTT. Amino acids: CASSESVTSTGTQYF.

This chain links TRBV2 with TRBJ2-1; 10 positions match TRBD1. This CDR3 is built from 15 residues. J was trimmed by 7 bases and V by 6 bases; bases with no gene match: 9. Germline loops: CDR1 SNHLY, CDR2 FYNNEI. Written as DNA, the CDR3 is TGTGCCAGCAGCGCCGGGACAGGGGTGGGTAATGAGCAGTTCTTC. Protein product: CASSAGTGVGNEQFF.

This chain joins TRBV7-2 and TRBJ2-2; D is unresolved. Germline V CDR1 and CDR2: SGHTA, FQGNSA. The CDR3 totals 13 residues. With 2 bases removed from V and 3 bases from J, the gap between germline ends came to 4 bases. This chain's CDR3 is CASSLLYTGELFF. In nucleotides, the CDR3 is TGTGCCAGCAGCTTACTGTACACCGGGGAGCTGTTTTTT.

The rearrangement uses TRBV30 and TRBJ2-3, with D perhaps TRBD2 (6 bases). V lost 2 bases, J lost 1 base, and 10 bases lay in between. Germline assignment: CDR1 GTSNPN and CDR2 SVGIG (reference sequence). The CDR3 has 14 amino acids. The CDR3 DNA reads as TGTGCCTGGAGTTTAGGCGGGGGCACAGATACGCAGTATTTT. Translated, it gives CAWSLGGGTDTQYF.

The chain carries TRBV7-2 and TRBJ2-5; 11 bases map to TRBD2. The junction had 7 bases not matched to a gene; V was cut back by 5 bases and J by 5 bases. The CDR3 is 15 residues long. The germline gives CDR1 SGHTA, CDR2 FQGNSA. The CDR3: CASSARLAGRETQYF. The CDR3 bases are TGTGCCAGCAGCGCGCGACTAGCGGGGAGGGAGACCCAGTACTTC.

This chain uses TRBV6-1 with TRBJ2-2; 7 bases line up with TRBD1. The CDR3 is 15 amino acids. V shed 8 bases, J shed 0 bases, and the junction held 6 bases outside the gene matches. Germline V gene data show CDR1 as MNHNS and CDR2 as SASEGT. CDR3 nucleotide sequence: TGTGCCAGCGACCCCGGGACAGCGAACACCGGGGAGCTGTTTTTT. Protein sequence: CASDPGTANTGELFF.

This chain connects TRBV6-1 to TRBJ1-4, with 9 positions matching TRBD1. The V gene end was trimmed by 3 bases and the J gene end by 4 bases; junction bases not matched to a gene: 9. Germline-derived CDR1 and CDR2 are MNHNS and SASEGT. The CDR3 has 17 amino acids. The CDR3 sequence: CASSEGTGLSGNEKLFF. CDR3 nucleotides: TGTGCCAGCAGTGAGGGGACAGGGCTTTCGGGTAATGAAAAACTGTTTTTT.

The chain is built from TRBV15 and TRBJ2-5; D unresolved. With 2 bases removed from V and 0 bases from J, the gap between germline ends came to 4 bases. CDR3 length equals 13 residues. Per the germline V gene, CDR1 is LNHNV and CDR2 is YYDKDF (reference sequence). Here the CDR3 reads CATSRQYQETQYF. CDR3 in DNA: TGTGCCACCAGCAGACAGTACCAAGAGACCCAGTACTTC.

This clone came up a few times. The chain combines TRBV9 with TRBJ2-2; D is perhaps TRBD2 (6 bases). The CDR3 consists of 15 residues. V lost 2 bases to trimming and J lost 4 bases, with 12 bases between them. Germline V lookup: CDR1 SGDLS, CDR2 YYNGEE. CDR3 DNA sequence: TGTGCCAGCAGCGTTTCCGGGAGCCTCACCGGGGAGCTGTTTTTT. This translates into CASSVSGSLTGELFF. Looking up the rest from reference TRBV9 and TRBJ2-2 gives the full variable domain: DSGVTQTPKHLITATGQRVTLRCSPRSGDLSVYWYQQSLDQGLQFLIQYYNGEERAKGNILERFSAQQFPDLHSELNLSSLELGDSALYFCASSVSGSLTGELFFGEGSRLTVL.

The chain is built from TRBV10-1 and TRBJ1-6, with D possibly matching TRBD1 (5 bases). Between the trimmed V and J ends, which lost 0 bases and 7 bases, there was a span of 13 bases. This CDR3 has 16 residues. Germline assignment: CDR1 WNHNN and CDR2 SYGVQD (reference sequence). This CDR3 is CASSESGTGGNSPLHF. The CDR3 DNA reads TGCGCCAGCAGTGAGTCGGGAACAGGTGGAAATTCACCCCTCCACTTT.

V gene TRBV5-1 combines with J gene TRBJ2-7; 11 bases map to TRBD2. Per the germline V gene, CDR1 is SGHRS and CDR2 is YFSETQ. The CDR3 is 16 residues long. J was trimmed by 4 bases and V by 2 bases; bases with no gene match: 8. The CDR3 region is CASSFGGTSGIYEQYF. CDR3 bases: TGCGCCAGCAGCTTCGGGGGGACTAGCGGAATATACGAGCAGTACTTC.